This T cell receptor beta chain is drawn from a study of cytomegalovirus exposure and HLA in healthy donors (dated by TCRdb to about 2017). Regarding the study in general: According to an earlier analysis of a few hundred of the donors, 200 million or so T cells yielded approximately 120 million unique TCR beta sequences and about 300 Gb of sequence data. Along with the approximately 600-subject first cohort, a separate validation cohort of over a hundred different subjects was used. Roughly 5 DR-DQ haplotypes were handled as single units for association and clustering, since linkage in the cohort was strong. An early release that covered approximately 600 HLA-typed donors contained about 300 gigabases of sequencing data and roughly 84 million unique TCR sequences. Typing coverage varied by locus: about 620-630 donors for A, B, C, DRB1 and DQB1; more than 500 for DQA1; about 570 for DPA1; roughly 450 for DPB1. To decide whether each TCR beta V gene segment behaved as functional or pseudogenic, an earlier analysis of nearly 600 of the donors relied on high-throughput TCR beta sequencing. The later analysis used no new phenotypic data to find candidate immune exposures, relying instead on TCR beta sequences and their occurrence across donors. The study aimed to test whether cataloging public T cell receptors could reveal signatures of past pathogen exposure. On average, 235,054 unique TCR beta nucleotide sequences were sequenced per donor among about 400 genotyped donors of the cohort, with roughly a sixth of those sequences being non-productive. Of the 300 to 450 genotyped donors, approximately 80% fell in the genetic ancestry cluster associated with self-reported Caucasian donors. HLA typing included class I and class II loci at four-digit resolution. To predict cytomegalovirus infection status, the study brought together high-throughput TCR immunosequencing, statistical association of individual TCRs with disease status, and machine learning. A later genetic analysis used genome-wide SNP genotypes for 398 of the 666 donors, treating that subset as a discovery cohort. In a later analysis, previously published TCR beta repertoires from 666 donors were re-analyzed and high-resolution HLA genotyping was added so that TCR occurrence patterns could be studied. All discovery cohort repertoires had been generated on a single sequencing platform. The T cell repertoires of roughly 660 subjects were profiled by immunosequencing and related to cytomegalovirus serostatus. Alongside the repertoire data, information on donor age, sex, ethnicity and CMV serostatus was compiled. Overall study results and their limits: The study listed 150 to 200 TCR beta chains as associated with cytomegalovirus. Linkage disequilibrium might explain the correlated functional status among segregating V segments, but an unknown experimental factor could not be ruled out. In vitro tests confirmed that three of the cytomegalovirus-associated TCR beta chains recognize cytomegalovirus antigens. A cluster of highly shared sequence variants was judged likely to represent a technical artifact of the sequencing pipeline. Roughly uniform sequencing depth across donors was assumed in presence/absence analyses, although this assumption may not hold. An earlier analysis of some 560 of the donors showed that most TCR beta V segments appeared in productive rearrangements either about 87% or about 30% of the time, which broadly matched IMGT annotations. CMV serostatus was the only immune exposure information available for the cohort. In a later genetic analysis, a missense DCLRE1C variant was associated with V-gene and J-gene trimming of TCR beta chains, and the association was replicated in an independent cohort. It was suggested by the authors that the approach could potentially be generalized to other disease states and immunological phenotypes. The earlier analysis of about 600 of the donors excluded 15 to 20 rarely observed V segments, including chromosome 9 orphons, because counts were too low. Across donors, most TCR sequences were observed very rarely, whereas some public TCRs were present in many individuals. The classifier was reported to diagnose cytomegalovirus status with high specificity and sensitivity in both the original cohort and the validation cohort. At a false discovery rate of 0.05, a later analysis linked some 17,000 TCR beta sequences to specific HLA alleles. According to a later analysis, TCR association rates differed among HLA loci, with DRB1 alleles showing the most associated TCRs and HLA-C alleles showing the fewest. A later analysis found that most CMV-associated TCR beta chains appeared HLA-restricted, with HLA associations seemingly driven largely by CMV exposure. A later analysis found that HLA-associated TCR beta chains were more clonally expanded and had lower generation probabilities than equally common non-associated chains. Strong co-occurrence of HLA alleles, especially DR and DQ, made assigning TCR associations to individual alleles difficult. Several of the top co-occurrence clusters appeared to be linked to parvovirus B19, influenza, CMV and Epstein-Barr virus, according to a later analysis. A further reported finding was that TCR beta sequences accurately predicted the HLA-A and HLA-B alleles for most subjects in the first cohort. In this cohort, only TCR beta chains were sequenced, and detectable features were limited by the absence of alpha or paired-chain data. Because HLA typing was missing for some donors at each locus, association tests included only the typed subset. A later genetic analysis reported fewer N-insertions in productive TCRs among donors in an Asian-associated ancestry cluster than the approximately 670-donor mean.

Comments on this clone: Its antigen remains undetermined. The sample holds no much larger clone one base away, and base qualities are not on file.

The cohort consisted of fewer than 700 healthy bone marrow donors. All cohort members were sampled while nominally healthy, although unrecorded immune exposures were likely present. The donor tested CMV seropositive, placing the donor among the approximately 310 seropositive members of the cohort. Each donor provided a peripheral blood sample, and peripheral blood mononuclear cells were used for TCR beta sequencing. Genomic DNA extraction from the blood cell samples was performed with the Qiagen DNeasy Blood Extraction Kit. The library was produced with the immunoSEQ multiplex PCR assay. For the multiplex PCR, a mixture combining 60 forward primers for TCR Vbeta segments and 13 reverse primers for TCR Jbeta segments was used. The CDR3 region of rearranged TCR beta genes was amplified from genomic DNA with a multiplex PCR assay. Amplified TCR beta libraries were sequenced as 87-base-pair reads on the Illumina HiSeq System. The study's processing was this. Across the 600 to 700 repertoires, a later analysis counted roughly 84 million unique TCR beta chains, around 11 million of which were shared by at least two donors. Raw reads were error-corrected and collapsed into unique sequences by a nearest-neighbor algorithm in which closely related sequences were merged to remove PCR and sequencing errors. CDR3 sequences were aligned to IMGT reference sequences to assign V, D and J gene segments. For a sequence to be retained, at least a six-nucleotide match to both a V gene segment and a J gene segment was required. A rearrangement counted as productive if the CDR3 had no stop codons and remained in frame with V and J, and every other rearrangement counted as non-productive. CDR3 was defined by IMGT convention, running from the second conserved V-encoded cysteine to the conserved J-encoded phenylalanine. The earlier analysis of roughly 590 of the donors excluded any sequence lacking an unambiguous match to a single V gene segment. An earlier analysis of almost 600 of the donors classified V segments as functional when productive rearrangements were above 56.7% and as segregating when the standard deviation between donors was above 5%. A statistical classification framework was developed to diagnose cytomegalovirus status using the catalog of TCR beta chain sequences. In a later analysis, V and J genes were assigned by comparing TCR nucleotide sequences against IMGT/GENE-DB human TR gene sequences. A later analysis assigned CDR3 sequences and most-parsimonious VDJ recombination scenarios with the TCRdist pipeline. In a later analysis, each TCR beta chain was defined by its CDR3 amino acid sequence together with its V-gene family, and reads without a unique V-gene family were excluded. As a way to deal with suspected cross-contamination and a sequencing artifact, a later analysis dropped under 600 nucleotide sequences that were highly shared and had low generation probability. For each public chain, a later analysis derived a clonal expansion index from normalized ranks of inferred template counts within each repertoire. In a later analysis, generation probabilities were computed with a VDJ recombination model fitted to out-of-frame rearrangements, and the resulting probabilities were checked against IGoR. Hypergeometric tests were used in a later analysis to score TCR-TCR, TCR-HLA and TCR-CMV co-occurrence, with a repertoire-size bias correction applied to the TCR pairs. False discovery rates were estimated in a later analysis by permuting HLA or CMV assignments 20 times. In a later analysis, co-occurring TCRs were grouped with DBSCAN, and TCRdist sequence similarity was added when clustering was performed within HLA-allele-positive subsets. Repertoires with fewer than 30,000 or more than 120,000 public chains were left out of co-occurrence clustering, as were about five repertoires with anomalous nucleotide sharing. TCRdb limited this immuneACCESS table to in-frame rearrangements with V and J called. A share of clones is missing; checked studies link under half to unresolved V genes, and the rest is unexplained. The V and J calls and clone size were taken over from that table, and D and trimming were inferred from the DNA. The sample table records more than 65,000 clones; 60% to 75% of these occur just once. In total, the top ten clones hold approximately 10% of the sample.

The sequence came from an older woman in good health and CMV-seropositive. Material for sequencing was PBMCs.

The CDR3 protein sequence reads: CASGGTAYEQYF. In nucleotide form, the sequence is TGTGCTAGTGGAGGCACAGCCTACGAGCAGTACTTC. The chain uses TRBV12-5 and TRBJ2-7; there is no confident call for the D gene. CDR1 is given as LGHNT and CDR2 as FRNRAP, both from the germline V gene. The CDR3 starts with the cysteine, ends with the phenylalanine, and has 12 residues. Only the CDR3 DNA is retained, 36 bases long and in frame from the first base. V is clipped by 6 bases and J by 2 bases, and the sequence between their germline boundaries is 8 bases long.